Listed here are 5 T cell receptor beta chains from one sample, sequenced in a study of T-cell reconstitution after alpha-beta-depleted transplantation in children. Unique molecular identifiers were incorporated into the prepared TCRbeta library. From the PCR reads, TCRdb called clonotypes with MiXCR, one entry per CDR3 protein. The sample carries 250,000 to 350,000 distinct CDR3 sequences, 23% recorded once. This specimen was PBMCs, mostly from graft donor cells, taken 180 days after TCRalphabeta/CD19-depleted stem cell transplant. Source of these receptors: a male patient between 5 and 17 years old who had a stem cell transplant for acute lymphoblastic leukemia, so the T cells may come from the graft donor.

The V and J genes are TRBV5-1 and TRBJ1-2; no definite D call. The CDR3 has 14 amino acids. Germline V lookup: CDR1 SGHRS, CDR2 YFSETQ. V lost 2 bases and J lost 8, with 16 bases in between. CDR3 nucleotides: TGCGCCAGCAGCTTCGACAACCCACTTGCGGGCTACACCTTC. Its protein product is CASSFDNPLAGYTF.

This clonotype was recorded a few times. The chain recombines TRBV5-1 with TRBJ2-5; 8 bases match TRBD1. The germline V gene has CDR1 SGHRS and CDR2 YFSETQ. CDR3 length equals 13 residues. Trimming removed 4 bases from V and 3 bases from J; junction bases left unmatched: 2. CDR3 protein: CASSRQGKETQYF. As DNA, the CDR3 is TGCGCCAGCAGCCGACAGGGGAAAGAGACCCAGTACTTC.

In its sample, this clonotype was seen a few times. The chain recombines TRBV20-1 with TRBJ2-5, with D perhaps matching TRBD1 (5 bases). Trimming cost V 1 base and J 3 bases, with 12 bases left between them. Germline assignment: CDR1 DFQATT and CDR2 SNEGSKA (reference sequence). This CDR3 has 14 amino acids. The CDR3 loop reads CSARGRQLKETQYF. The CDR3 nucleotides read TGCAGTGCTAGAGGACGACAGCTAAAAGAGACCCAGTACTTC.

This clonotype came up a few times. The V gene is TRBV10-3, the J gene TRBJ2-5, with D perhaps TRBD1 (8 bases). Trimming shortened V by 0 bases and J by 4 bases, and 12 bases separated the two germline ends. From germline, CDR1 is ENHRY and CDR2 SYGVKD. The CDR3 covers 15 residues. Here the CDR3 reads CAISESGGTGETQYF. DNA of the CDR3: TGTGCCATCAGTGAGTCGGGAGGGACAGGAGAGACCCAGTACTTC.

This chain connects TRBV2 to TRBJ2-4; unclear D gene. This CDR3 has 14 amino acids. V dropped 2 bases and J dropped 0 bases, with 5 bases sitting between them. Germline V gives CDR1 SNHLY, CDR2 FYNNEI. The CDR3 nucleotides are TGTGCCAGCAGTGAAATACTAGCCAAAAACATTCAGTACTTC. It encodes CASSEILAKNIQYF.